The 23 T cell receptor beta chains presented below share a single source sample, sequenced in a study of shared clonotypes between healthy human individuals. Here immunoSEQ multiplex PCR was the method, and the copy in TCRdb shows in-frame clones only, minus some. The profile shows roughly 1.4 million clones, 97% to 99% of them singletons. Source material: naive CD4+ T cells sorted from blood. Subset described: CD45RA+ positively selected. Receptors originate from a man younger than 40 in good health.

The chain couples TRBV28 to TRBJ2-7; 9 bases are a match to TRBD1. Trimming took 2 bases from V and 2 from J; bases not matched to a gene: 4. This CDR3 spans 15 amino acids. Looked up from germline, CDR1 is MDHEN and CDR2 is SYDVKM. The CDR3 region has the DNA TGTGCCAGCAGTTTAACAGGGGGCCTTACCTACGAGCAGTACTTC. Encoded protein: CASSLTGGLTYEQYF.

This sequence joins TRBV19 and TRBJ2-1, with 10 bases lining up with TRBD2. The length of the CDR3 is 15 residues. The V gene end was trimmed by 3 bases and the J gene end by 5 bases; junction bases not matched to a gene: 4. Germline CDR1 reads LNHDA; CDR2 reads SQIVND (reference sequence). The CDR3 nucleotides are TGTGCCAGTAGTATTAGAGCGGGAGGGCACAATGAGCAGTTCTTC. Translating gives CASSIRAGGHNEQFF.

The V and J genes are TRBV7-9 and TRBJ2-1; 10 bases fit TRBD2. The ends lost 4 bases at V and 2 bases at J; junction bases unmatched: 8. Germline V gene lookup returns CDR1 SEHNR and CDR2 FQNEAQ (reference sequence). The CDR3 has 17 residues. The CDR3: CASSSRTGLATYNEQFF. CDR3 bases: TGTGCCAGCAGCTCGAGAACGGGACTAGCGACCTACAATGAGCAGTTCTTC.

The DNA of the CDR3 is TGCGCCAGCAGCTTGGCTCCGGGACAGGGGGCGGTAGATACGCAGTATTTT. Translation: CASSLAPGQGAVDTQYF. This sequence joins TRBV5-1 and TRBJ2-3; 12 nucleotides agree with TRBD1. V lost 0 bases and J lost 5; bases outside the gene matches: 7. Germline assignment: CDR1 SGHRS and CDR2 YFSETQ. The CDR3 sequence is 17 residues long.

The chain combines TRBV7-8 with TRBJ2-1; D gene unclear. Germline V gene data show CDR1 as SGHVS and CDR2 as FQNEAQ. V lost 5 bases, J lost 6 bases, and 5 bases lay in between. The CDR3 runs 11 residues. The CDR3 DNA sequence: TGTGCCAGCAGCGAATTCAATGAGCAGTTCTTC. This gives the protein CASSEFNEQFF.

The chain uses TRBV4-1 and TRBJ2-7; D remains ambiguous. V was trimmed by 4 bases and J by 2 bases, leaving 12 bases between them. CDR1 and CDR2 from the germline V gene are MGHRA and YSYEKL. The CDR3 extends over 14 amino acids. The CDR3 DNA sequence: TGCGCCAGCAGCCGCAGGATTCAGGCCTACGAGCAGTACTTC. Protein: CASSRRIQAYEQYF.

This clone was seen a single time. The chain carries TRBV5-1 and TRBJ2-1; perhaps D is TRBD1 or TRBD2 (6 bases each). CDR3 length: 13 residues. The V gene's germline CDR1 is SGHRS and CDR2 YFSETQ. The ends were cut back, 6 bases at V and 6 bases at J, with 13 bases in the middle. CDR3 amino acids: CASTPGAGNEQFF. The CDR3 DNA sequence: TGCGCCAGCACCCCGGGGGCCGGCAATGAGCAGTTCTTC.

The genes are TRBV28 and TRBJ1-4, with 7 bases lining up with TRBD1. V trimming: 4 bases; J trimming: 4 bases; junction bases outside the gene matches: 6. The CDR3 runs 15 residues. From germline, CDR1 is MDHEN and CDR2 SYDVKM. The CDR3 protein is CASSSPGQLNEKLFF. The CDR3, as DNA: TGTGCCAGCAGTTCCCCGGGACAGCTTAATGAAAAACTGTTTTTT. Using reference TRBV28 and TRBJ1-4 for the parts outside the CDR3, the full variable domain is DVKVTQSSRYLVKRTGEKVFLECVQDMDHENMFWYRQDPGLGLRLIYFSYDVKMKEKGDIPEGYSVSREKKERFSLILESASTNQTSMYLCASSSPGQLNEKLFFGSGTQLSVL.

This chain uses TRBV10-3 with TRBJ2-2; 7 bases map to TRBD2. CDR3 length equals 14 residues. V gave up 2 bases and J gave up 13 bases; unmatched junction bases: 10. The germline V gene encodes CDR1 ENHRY and CDR2 SYGVKD. CDR3 sequence: CAISELDKRGGLFF. In nucleotides, the CDR3 is TGTGCCATCAGTGAGCTGGACAAGCGGGGAGGGCTGTTTTTT.

Comment on this clone: Other DNA sequences of this sample code for an identical CDR3. The chain recombines TRBV18 with TRBJ1-4; unclear D gene. The CDR3 has 14 amino acids. CDR1 and CDR2 from the germline V gene are KGHSH and LQKENI. Between the trimmed V and J ends, which lost 6 bases and 0 bases, there was a span of 8 bases. CDR3 coding DNA: TGTGCCAGCTCTCCCCTCGCAACTAATGAAAAACTGTTTTTT. Residues: CASSPLATNEKLFF. The full variable domain, its missing parts supplied by reference TRBV18 and TRBJ1-4, is NAGVMQNPRHLVRRRGQEARLRCSPMKGHSHVYWYRQLPEEGLKFMVYLQKENIIDESGMPKERFSAEFPKEGPSILRIQQVVRGDSAAYFCASSPLATNEKLFFGSGTQLSVL.

The chain employs TRBV28 and TRBJ1-5; 8 bases are a match to TRBD1. Germline-derived CDR1 and CDR2 are MDHEN and SYDVKM. The CDR3 sequence is 17 residues long. Trimming cost V 11 bases and J 0 bases; bases outside gene matches: 15. The DNA for the CDR3 is TGTGCCCTGACTTTCCGGACAGGGATTTATAGCAATCAGCCCCAGCATTTT. Translating gives CALTFRTGIYSNQPQHF. Looking up the rest from reference TRBV28 and TRBJ1-5 gives the full variable domain: DVKVTQSSRYLVKRTGEKVFLECVQDMDHENMFWYRQDPGLGLRLIYFSYDVKMKEKGDIPEGYSVSREKKERFSLILESASTNQTSMYLCALTFRTGIYSNQPQHFGDGTRLSIL.

The rearrangement links TRBV30 to TRBJ2-5, with D maybe TRBD2 (6 bases). V lost 3 bases and J lost 2, with 13 bases in between. CDR3 size: 14 residues. CDR1 and CDR2 (germline): GTSNPN, SVGIG (reference sequence). CDR3 protein: CAWSQTSRQETQYF. For the CDR3, the DNA is TGTGCCTGGAGCCAAACTAGCAGACAAGAGACCCAGTACTTC. The full variable domain, rest sourced from reference TRBV30 and TRBJ2-5, is SQTIHQWPATLVQPVGSPLSLECTVEGTSNPNLYWYRQAAGRGLQLLFYSVGIGQISSEVPQNLSASRPQDRQFILSSKKLLLSDSGFYLCAWSQTSRQETQYFGPGTRLLVL.

The rearrangement uses TRBV27 and TRBJ1-2; no reliable D call. The length of the CDR3 is 14 residues. V gave up 3 bases and J gave up 2 bases, with 10 bases separating them. Germline V CDR1 and CDR2: MNHEY, SMNVEV (reference sequence). The DNA of the CDR3 is TGTGCCAGCAGTTTGGGAGGATTCAACTATGGCTACACCTTC. Its translation is CASSLGGFNYGYTF.

This clone was seen only once. The chain couples TRBV6-5 to TRBJ2-2; D is perhaps TRBD1 (5 bases). The germline V gene encodes CDR1 MNHEY and CDR2 SVGAGI. The CDR3 has 15 residues. V shed 5 bases and J shed 3 bases, with 13 bases lying between them. CDR3 bases: TGTGCCAGCAGTCCCGACAGAAGGGACACCGGGGAGCTGTTTTTT. Translation gives CASSPDRRDTGELFF.

The DNA for the CDR3 is TGTGCCAGCAGTGTCAACCGGGACAGGTTCACAGATACGCAGTATTTT. This encodes CASSVNRDRFTDTQYF. The V and J genes are TRBV6-1 and TRBJ2-3; 8 nucleotides match TRBD1. This CDR3 is 16 amino acids long. Germline-derived CDR1 and CDR2 are MNHNS and SASEGT. V shed 4 bases and J 2 bases; nucleotides not matched to a gene: 8.

This chain links TRBV4-3 with TRBJ1-1; tentatively, D is TRBD1 (5 bases). The CDR3 is 15 residues long. Germline V gene data show CDR1 as LGHNA and CDR2 as YSLEER. V was cut by 0 bases and J by 11 bases, with 19 bases left in between. The CDR3 DNA reads as TGCGCCAGCAGCCAAGATTACCAGGGTGAGGGCGTCGCTTTCTTT. This codes for CASSQDYQGEGVAFF.

V is TRBV9 and J is TRBJ1-3, with D maybe TRBD1 (5 bases). Germline V CDR1 and CDR2: SGDLS, YYNGEE. V lost 4 bases, J lost 2 bases, and 19 bases lay in between. The CDR3 covers 17 residues. The CDR3 loop reads CASSRFPSGTTGNTIYF. The CDR3 coding sequence is TGTGCCAGCAGCAGATTCCCGTCAGGGACGACTGGAAACACCATATATTTT. The entire variable domain, with the rest obtained from reference TRBV9 and TRBJ1-3, is as follows: DSGVTQTPKHLITATGQRVTLRCSPRSGDLSVYWYQQSLDQGLQFLIQYYNGEERAKGNILERFSAQQFPDLHSELNLSSLELGDSALYFCASSRFPSGTTGNTIYFGEGSWLTVV.

Note on this clone: Other DNA sequences from this sample encode an identical CDR3 as well. V gene TRBV20-1 combines with J gene TRBJ1-2; perhaps TRBD1 as D (5 bases). Trimming cost V 0 bases and J 6 bases, with 5 bases left between them. CDR3 length: 11 residues. The V gene's germline CDR1 is DFQATT and CDR2 SNEGSKA (reference sequence). The CDR3 loop reads CSAREGDGYTF. The CDR3, as DNA: TGCAGTGCTAGAGAAGGGGATGGCTACACCTTC.

The rearrangement joins TRBV6-5 to TRBJ2-7, with no clear D. The CDR3 is 12 residues long. V lost 4 bases and J 2 bases, leaving 6 bases between the germline ends. Germline CDR1 and CDR2: MNHEY and SVGAGI. The CDR3 is CASSSPAYEQYF. Here the CDR3 DNA reads TGTGCCAGCAGTTCTCCTGCCTACGAGCAGTACTTC.

This rearrangement joins TRBV13 to TRBJ2-2; 8 nucleotides line up with TRBD2. Per germline, CDR1 PRHDT and CDR2 FYEKMQ (reference sequence). The CDR3 loop spans 18 amino acids. V lost 3 bases and J lost 5; bases outside the gene matches: 14. CDR3 in amino acids: CASSFEYRREVWTGELFF. Here the CDR3 DNA reads TGTGCCAGCAGCTTCGAATACCGGCGGGAGGTCTGGACCGGGGAGCTGTTTTTT.

This chain uses TRBV11-2 with TRBJ2-3, with unresolved D. V was pared by 2 bases and J by 4 bases, with 13 bases between. In germline, CDR1 is SGHAT, CDR2 FQNNGV. CDR3 length equals 15 residues. The CDR3 protein is CASSLLIKGPDTQYF. CDR3 nucleotide sequence: TGTGCCAGCAGCTTATTGATAAAGGGCCCAGATACGCAGTATTTT.

The CDR3 is CASSLEGGHTQYF. The CDR3 bases are TGTGCCAGCAGCTTAGAAGGTGGTCATACGCAGTATTTT. The V gene is TRBV11-3, the J gene TRBJ2-3; no definite D call. Germline V gene lookup returns CDR1 SGHNT and CDR2 YENEEA. CDR3 length equals 13 residues. Deletions cut 0 bases from V and 7 bases from J, with 8 bases between.

This chain uses TRBV29-1 with TRBJ2-7, with D maybe TRBD1 (5 bases). The CDR3 length is 12 residues. In germline, CDR1 is SQVTM, CDR2 ANQGSEA. V was shortened by 5 bases and J by 0 bases, with 8 bases between the two germline ends. CDR3 region: CSVWTSSYEQYF. The CDR3 region has the DNA TGCAGCGTTTGGACATCCTCCTACGAGCAGTACTTC.